The clone carrying this T cell receptor beta chain was observed many times. Its antigen is not known. The sample originates from a study of T-cell memory formation after mild COVID-19. Study details: TCR clusters mostly belonged to single donors.

CDR3 length equals 15 residues. Germline assignment: CDR1 SQVTM and CDR2 ANQGSEA. With 4 bases removed from V and 6 bases from J, the gap between germline ends came to 20 bases. Notes on the study in general: Nothing confirmed that second-wave clones peaking on day 37 were specific for SARS-CoV-2. Clones that shrank (day 15 to 85) were balanced CD4/CD8, whereas later expanders leaned CD4+.

Each CDR3 protein gets one entry after TCRdb re-called the 5' RACE reads with MiXCR. Of 30,000 to 45,000 distinct CDR3 sequences listed, about an eighth are singletons. The sample was PBMCs or a T cell subset sorted from them (not recorded which). The clonotype originates from a man aged 18 to 29 who had mild COVID-19 (a few samples of this study predate the infection). Cell type and time point are not known. This chain uses TRBV29-1 with TRBJ2-3; D may match TRBD1 or TRBD2 (7 bases each). CDR3 coding DNA: TGCAGCGTTGGTGAATGGCGGGGAGGGGGCGATACGCAGTATTTT. As protein: CSVGEWRGGGDTQYF.